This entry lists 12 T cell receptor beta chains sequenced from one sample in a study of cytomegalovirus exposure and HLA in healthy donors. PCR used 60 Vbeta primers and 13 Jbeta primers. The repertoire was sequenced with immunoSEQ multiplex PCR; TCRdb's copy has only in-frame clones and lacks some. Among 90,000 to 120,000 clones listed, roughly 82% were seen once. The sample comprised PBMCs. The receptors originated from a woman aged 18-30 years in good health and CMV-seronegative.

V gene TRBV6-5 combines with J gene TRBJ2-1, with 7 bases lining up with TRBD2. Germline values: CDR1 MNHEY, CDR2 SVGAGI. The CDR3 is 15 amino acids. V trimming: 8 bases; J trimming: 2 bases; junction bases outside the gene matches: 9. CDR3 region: CASGLFAGAYNEQFF. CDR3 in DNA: TGTGCCAGCGGCCTTTTTGCGGGAGCCTACAATGAGCAGTTCTTC.

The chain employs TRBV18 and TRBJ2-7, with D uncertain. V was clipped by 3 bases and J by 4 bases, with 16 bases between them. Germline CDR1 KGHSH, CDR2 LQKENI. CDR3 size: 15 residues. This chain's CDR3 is CASSPLTNIRYEQYF. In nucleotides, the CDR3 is TGTGCCAGCTCACCCCTGACAAACATTAGGTACGAGCAGTACTTC.

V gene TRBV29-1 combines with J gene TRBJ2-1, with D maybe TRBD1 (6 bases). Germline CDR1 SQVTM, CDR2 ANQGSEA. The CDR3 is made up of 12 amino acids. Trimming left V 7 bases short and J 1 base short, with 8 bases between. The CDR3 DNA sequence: TGCAGCGGGACAGTTTCCTACAATGAGCAGTTCTTC. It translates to CSGTVSYNEQFF.

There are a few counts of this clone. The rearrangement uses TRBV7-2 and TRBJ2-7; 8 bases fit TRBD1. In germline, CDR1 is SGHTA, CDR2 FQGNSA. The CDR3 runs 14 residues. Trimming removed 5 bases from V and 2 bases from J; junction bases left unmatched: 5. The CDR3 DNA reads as TGTGCCAGCAGCATAGGACAGGGACCCTACGAGCAGTACTTC. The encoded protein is CASSIGQGPYEQYF.

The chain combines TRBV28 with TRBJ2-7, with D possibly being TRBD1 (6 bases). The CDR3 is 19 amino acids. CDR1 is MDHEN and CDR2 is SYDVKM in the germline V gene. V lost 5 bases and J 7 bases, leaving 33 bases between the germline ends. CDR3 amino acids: CASSGSAERSGAFELEQYF. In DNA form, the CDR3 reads TGTGCCAGCAGTGGCTCTGCGGAGAGATCAGGGGCCTTCGAATTGGAGCAGTACTTC.

In nucleotides, the CDR3 is TGTGCCAGCAGCTCATTGGACAGCTCTGGGGCCAACGTCCTGACTTTC. It specifies CASSSLDSSGANVLTF. This chain joins TRBV5-6 and TRBJ2-6; possible D gene TRBD1, 6 bases. Germline V lookup: CDR1 SGHDT, CDR2 YYEEEE. Between the trimmed V and J ends, which lost 3 bases and 0 bases, there was a span of 10 bases. There are 16 residues in the CDR3.

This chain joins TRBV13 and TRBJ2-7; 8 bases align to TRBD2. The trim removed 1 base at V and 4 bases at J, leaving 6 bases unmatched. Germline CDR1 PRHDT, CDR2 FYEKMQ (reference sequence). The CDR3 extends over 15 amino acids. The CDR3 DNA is TGTGCCAGCAGCTTAGACCCTAGCGGGCCTTACGAGCAGTACTTC. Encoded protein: CASSLDPSGPYEQYF. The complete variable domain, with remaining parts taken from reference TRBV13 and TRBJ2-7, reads AAGVIQSPRHLIKEKRETATLKCYPIPRHDTVYWYQQGPGQDPQFLISFYEKMQSDKGSIPDRFSAQQFSDYHSELNMSSLELGDSALYFCASSLDPSGPYEQYFGPGTRLTVT.

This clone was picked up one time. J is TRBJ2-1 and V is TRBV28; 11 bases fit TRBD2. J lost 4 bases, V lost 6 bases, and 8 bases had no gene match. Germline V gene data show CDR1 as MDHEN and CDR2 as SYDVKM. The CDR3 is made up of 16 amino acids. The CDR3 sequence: CASSITSGSRYNEQFF. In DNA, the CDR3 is TGTGCCAGCAGCATCACTAGCGGGAGCCGGTACAATGAGCAGTTCTTC.

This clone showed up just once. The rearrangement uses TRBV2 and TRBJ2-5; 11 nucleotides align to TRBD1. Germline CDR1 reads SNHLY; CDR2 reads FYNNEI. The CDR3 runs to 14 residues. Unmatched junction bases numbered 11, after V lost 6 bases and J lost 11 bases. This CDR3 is CASSTGTGGSKQYF. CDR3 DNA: TGTGCCAGCAGCACCGGGACAGGGGGGTCTAAGCAGTACTTC.

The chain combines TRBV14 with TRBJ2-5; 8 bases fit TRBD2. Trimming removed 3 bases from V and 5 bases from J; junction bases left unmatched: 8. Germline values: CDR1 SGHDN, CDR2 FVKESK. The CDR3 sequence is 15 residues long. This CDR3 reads CASSQVLAARETQYF. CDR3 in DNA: TGTGCCAGCAGCCAGGTACTAGCGGCCCGGGAGACCCAGTACTTC.

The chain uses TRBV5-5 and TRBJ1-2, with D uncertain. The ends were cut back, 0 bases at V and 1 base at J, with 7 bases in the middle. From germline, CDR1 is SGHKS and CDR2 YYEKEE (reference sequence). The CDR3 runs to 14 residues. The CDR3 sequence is CASSLERINYGYTF. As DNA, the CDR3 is TGTGCCAGCAGCTTGGAGCGGATTAACTATGGCTACACCTTC.

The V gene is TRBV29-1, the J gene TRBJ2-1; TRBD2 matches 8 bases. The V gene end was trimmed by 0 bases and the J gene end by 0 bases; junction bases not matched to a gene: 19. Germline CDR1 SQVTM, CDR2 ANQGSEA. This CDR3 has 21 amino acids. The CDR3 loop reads CSVEDIQESVQGTSSYNEQFF. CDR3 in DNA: TGCAGCGTTGAAGATATACAGGAGTCGGTCCAGGGGACTAGCTCCTACAATGAGCAGTTCTTC.